One and the same sample provided the 18 T cell receptor beta chains below, sequenced in a study of blood T cell repertoires in COVID-19. Using immunoSEQ multiplex PCR, the repertoire was profiled, and TCRdb retains in-frame clones only, with some absent. The repertoire consists of about 190,000 clones, with about 80% occurring once and the leading ten covering approximately 7.8%. The sequenced sample was peripheral blood. Source of these receptors: a woman in her sixties with COVID-19, enrolled during active disease.

This rearrangement joins TRBV7-9 to TRBJ2-1, with a weak D call TRBD1 (6 bases). The CDR3 has 12 amino acids. The germline V and J ends were trimmed by 3 bases and 14 bases, with 14 bases remaining between them. Germline loops: CDR1 SEHNR, CDR2 FQNEAQ (reference sequence). CDR3 sequence reads: CASSFQQGTEFF. CDR3 in DNA: TGTGCCAGCAGCTTTCAACAGGGAACGGAGTTCTTC.

V is TRBV6-5 and J is TRBJ1-2; D is undetermined. The germline V and J ends were trimmed by 2 bases and 9 bases, with 7 bases remaining between them. Germline V gene sequence: CDR1 MNHEY, CDR2 SVGAGI. This CDR3 contains 11 residues. CDR3 amino acids: CASSYGRSYTF. The DNA of the CDR3 is TGTGCCAGCAGTTACGGGAGGAGCTACACCTTC.

V usage is TRBV27 and J usage is TRBJ2-1; no firm D call. The CDR3 covers 15 residues. CDR1 MNHEY and CDR2 SMNVEV come from the germline V gene (reference sequence). V was cut by 5 bases and J by 0 bases, with 11 bases left in between. This CDR3 reads CASSPTWSSYNEQFF. DNA for the CDR3: TGTGCCAGCAGTCCCACTTGGAGCTCCTACAATGAGCAGTTCTTC.

The gene calls are TRBV7-2 and TRBJ2-1, with 12 bases that match TRBD2. The CDR3 loop spans 15 amino acids. Germline-derived CDR1 and CDR2 are SGHTA and FQGNSA. J lost 9 bases, V lost 5 bases, and 8 bases had no gene match. CDR3 DNA sequence: TGTGCCAGCAGCACAAGACTAGCGGGAGAAGGTGAGCAGTTCTTC. This encodes CASSTRLAGEGEQFF.

The rearrangement joins TRBV11-3 to TRBJ2-3; the match to TRBD2 covers 12 bases. J was trimmed by 2 bases and V by 5 bases; bases with no gene match: 5. From germline, CDR1 is SGHNT and CDR2 YENEEA. The CDR3 sequence is 16 residues long. CDR3 in amino acids: CASSVGTSGSTDTQYF. In DNA form, the CDR3 reads TGTGCCAGCAGCGTCGGGACTAGCGGGTCCACAGATACGCAGTATTTT. The full variable domain, completed using reference TRBV11-3 and TRBJ2-3, is EAGVVQSPRYKIIEKKQPVAFWCNPISGHNTLYWYLQNLGQGPELLIRYENEEAVDDSQLPKDRFSAERLKGVDSTLKIQPAELGDSAVYLCASSVGTSGSTDTQYFGPGTRLTVL.

The chain employs TRBV11-1 and TRBJ2-3; 9 bases agree with TRBD2. Germline V gives CDR1 SGHAT, CDR2 FQDESV (reference sequence). The J segment lost 5 bases and the V segment lost 5 bases, leaving 11 bases of the junction unmatched. The CDR3 length is 16 residues. The CDR3 is CASSPGIAGDIDTQYF. DNA for the CDR3: TGTGCCAGCAGCCCCGGAATAGCGGGAGATATAGATACGCAGTATTTT. The full variable domain, in which reference TRBV11-1 and TRBJ2-3 provide the parts outside the CDR3, is EAEVAQSPRYKITEKSQAVAFWCDPISGHATLYWYRQILGQGPELLVQFQDESVVDDSQLPKDRFSAERLKGVDSTLKIQPAELGDSAMYLCASSPGIAGDIDTQYFGPGTRLTVL.

This chain joins TRBV7-8 and TRBJ2-1; D is unresolved. CDR1 and CDR2 (germline): SGHVS, FQNEAQ. The V gene lost 2 bases and the J gene lost 7 bases, with 18 bases spanning the gap. The length of the CDR3 is 16 residues. CDR3 nucleotides: TGTGCCAGCAGCTTATTTACGGGTCTTTCCCCTAATGAGCAGTTCTTC. It yields the protein CASSLFTGLSPNEQFF. The variable domain in full, completed from reference TRBV7-8 and TRBJ2-1, reads GAGVSQSPRYKVAKRGQDVALRCDPISGHVSLFWYQQALGQGPEFLTYFQNEAQLDKSGLPSDRFFAERPEGSVSTLKIQRTQQEDSAVYLCASSLFTGLSPNEQFFGPGTRLTVL.

V usage is TRBV9 and J usage is TRBJ1-6; D unresolved. Germline CDR1 and CDR2: SGDLS and YYNGEE. This CDR3 contains 16 residues. The V and J ends lost 3 bases and 0 bases respectively, with 10 bases between them. The CDR3 loop reads CASSERSSSYNSPLHF. The CDR3 nucleotides read TGTGCCAGCAGCGAAAGATCTAGCTCCTATAATTCACCCCTCCACTTT.

This clone appeared a few times. The V gene is TRBV11-2, the J gene TRBJ1-1; TRBD1 agrees at 11 bases. J lost 7 bases, V lost 6 bases, and 4 bases had no gene match. Germline CDR1 reads SGHAT; CDR2 reads FQNNGV. The CDR3 covers 13 residues. The CDR3 loop is CASRRTGGDEAFF. CDR3 sequence (DNA): TGTGCCAGCAGGAGGACAGGGGGCGATGAAGCTTTCTTT. The complete variable domain, with remaining parts taken from reference TRBV11-2 and TRBJ1-1, reads EAGVAQSPRYKIIEKRQSVAFWCNPISGHATLYWYQQILGQGPKLLIQFQNNGVVDDSQLPKDRFSAERLKGVDSTLKIQPAKLEDSAVYLCASRRTGGDEAFFGQGTRLTVV.

The rearrangement uses TRBV7-9 and TRBJ1-4; 8 nucleotides line up with TRBD1. In germline, CDR1 is SEHNR, CDR2 FQNEAQ (reference sequence). The CDR3 runs to 15 residues. Losses at the gene ends were 0 bases for V and 8 bases for J; bases not matched to a gene: 5. The CDR3 protein is CASSLAQGAGEKLFF. The CDR3 coding sequence is TGTGCCAGCAGCTTAGCGCAGGGGGCAGGCGAAAAACTGTTTTTT.

This clone was found once. This chain connects TRBV3-1 (or the pseudogene TRBV3-2) to TRBJ2-5; D perhaps matches TRBD2 (7 bases). Germline-derived CDR1 and CDR2 are LGHDT and YNNKEL (reference sequence). The V end lost 0 bases, the J end lost 5 bases, and 13 bases lay between the germline ends. The CDR3 is 15 amino acids. The CDR3 nucleotides are TGTGCCAGCAGCCAAGATAGGGGGGGATGGGAGACCCAGTACTTC. Encoded protein: CASSQDRGGWETQYF.

The chain recombines TRBV7-2 with TRBJ2-1; weak D call: TRBD2 (5 bases). CDR1 SGHTA and CDR2 FQGNSA come from the germline V gene. This CDR3 is built from 15 residues. The V end was cut by 4 bases, the J end by 0 bases, with 10 bases between. This CDR3 is CASSYGGSSYNEQFF. CDR3 sequence (DNA): TGTGCCAGCAGCTACGGTGGGAGCTCCTACAATGAGCAGTTCTTC.

This clone was seen at least ten times. The CDR3 region is CASSPPRPGRGGLVNTEAFF. As DNA, the CDR3 is TGTGCCAGCAGTCCACCTCGCCCGGGCAGGGGCGGTCTCGTGAACACTGAAGCTTTCTTT. V usage is TRBV28 and J usage is TRBJ1-1, with TRBD1 as a possible D gene (6 bases). Per germline, CDR1 MDHEN and CDR2 SYDVKM. The CDR3 covers 20 residues. Deletions cut 5 bases from V and 0 bases from J, with 28 bases between. The full variable domain, with the rest looked up from reference TRBV28 and TRBJ1-1, is DVKVTQSSRYLVKRTGEKVFLECVQDMDHENMFWYRQDPGLGLRLIYFSYDVKMKEKGDIPEGYSVSREKKERFSLILESASTNQTSMYLCASSPPRPGRGGLVNTEAFFGQGTRLTVV.

The DNA of the CDR3 is TGTGCCAGCAGTCCCAGCGGGGACTCCTACAATGAGCAGTTCTTC. The encoded protein is CASSPSGDSYNEQFF. V and J are TRBV9 and TRBJ2-1, with TRBD2 identical over 7 bases. The V segment lost 5 bases and the J segment 0 bases; nucleotides outside the gene matches: 5. This CDR3 has 15 amino acids. Germline CDR1 reads SGDLS; CDR2 reads YYNGEE. Full variable domain (rest looked up from reference TRBV9 and TRBJ2-1): DSGVTQTPKHLITATGQRVTLRCSPRSGDLSVYWYQQSLDQGLQFLIQYYNGEERAKGNILERFSAQQFPDLHSELNLSSLELGDSALYFCASSPSGDSYNEQFFGPGTRLTVL.

This chain links TRBV4-3 with TRBJ1-2; a possible D gene is TRBD1 (5 bases). Germline CDR1 reads LGHNA; CDR2 reads YSLEER. With 7 bases removed from V and 4 bases from J, the gap between germline ends came to 16 bases. The length of the CDR3 is 14 residues. CDR3: CASNLDAGLYGYTF. Written as DNA, the CDR3 is TGCGCCAGCAACCTAGATGCAGGGCTCTATGGCTACACCTTC.

The chain carries TRBV19 and TRBJ1-2, with a tentative D call TRBD1 (6 bases). Trimming cost V 4 bases and J 4 bases, with 10 bases left between them. The germline gives CDR1 LNHDA, CDR2 SQIVND (reference sequence). The CDR3 has 13 amino acids. CDR3 residues: CASSTADSYGYTF. The CDR3, as DNA: TGTGCCAGTAGTACCGCGGACAGCTATGGCTACACCTTC.

This chain uses TRBV29-1 with TRBJ1-4; D possibly corresponds to TRBD1 (5 bases). The CDR3 runs to 12 residues. V gave up 6 bases and J gave up 10 bases, with 15 bases separating them. The germline gives CDR1 SQVTM, CDR2 ANQGSEA. The DNA for the CDR3 is TGCAGCGTCGCGGGGGATGAAGGAAAACTGTTTTTT. This gives the protein CSVAGDEGKLFF.

The gene calls are TRBV2 and TRBJ2-1; maybe TRBD2 (6 bases). This CDR3 has 14 amino acids. Deletions cut 4 bases from V and 8 bases from J, with 15 bases between. CDR1 and CDR2 from the germline V gene are SNHLY and FYNNEI. CDR3 amino acids: CASSVRGIGDEQFF. The DNA of the CDR3 is TGTGCCAGCAGTGTGCGGGGTATTGGGGATGAGCAGTTCTTC.